The subject of this entry is one T cell receptor (beta chain). The table came from immunoSEQ multiplex PCR; TCRdb's copy has only in-frame clones and leaves some out. The sample has 37,000 or so clones; about 86% are singletons. This CDR3 region has 13 residues. The V gene lost 3 bases and the J gene lost 3 bases, with 8 bases spanning the gap. Germline values: CDR1 LNHDA, CDR2 SQIVND (reference sequence). These data belong to a study of lymphopenia after photon versus proton radiotherapy. Sequenced material: peripheral blood, taken from a patient treated with proton-based radiotherapy. This chain joins TRBV19 and TRBJ1-1; D ambiguous. The sequence was obtained from a woman in her 70s with pancreatic cancer. Some clones in this sample may be carry-over from other donors' samples. This CDR3 reads CASSIAGYTEAFF. The CDR3, as DNA: TGTGCCAGTAGTATCGCGGGCTACACTGAAGCTTTCTTT.